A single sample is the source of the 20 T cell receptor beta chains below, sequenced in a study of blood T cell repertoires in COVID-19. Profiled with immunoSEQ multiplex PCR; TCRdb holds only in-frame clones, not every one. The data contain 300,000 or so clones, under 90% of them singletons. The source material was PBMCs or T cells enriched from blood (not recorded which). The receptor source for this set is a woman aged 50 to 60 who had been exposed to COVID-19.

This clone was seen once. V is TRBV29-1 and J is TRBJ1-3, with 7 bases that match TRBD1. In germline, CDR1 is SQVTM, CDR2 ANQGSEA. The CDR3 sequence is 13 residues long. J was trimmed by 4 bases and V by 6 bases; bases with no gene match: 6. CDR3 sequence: CSVQTGRGNTIYF. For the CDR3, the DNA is TGCAGCGTCCAGACAGGGCGAGGAAACACCATATATTTT.

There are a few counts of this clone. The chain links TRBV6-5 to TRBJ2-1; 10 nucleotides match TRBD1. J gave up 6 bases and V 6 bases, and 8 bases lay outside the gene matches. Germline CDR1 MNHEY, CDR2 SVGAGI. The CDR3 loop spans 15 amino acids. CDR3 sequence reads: CASSHGQGGVNEQFF. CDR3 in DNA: TGTGCCAGCAGCCACGGACAGGGGGGAGTCAATGAGCAGTTCTTC.

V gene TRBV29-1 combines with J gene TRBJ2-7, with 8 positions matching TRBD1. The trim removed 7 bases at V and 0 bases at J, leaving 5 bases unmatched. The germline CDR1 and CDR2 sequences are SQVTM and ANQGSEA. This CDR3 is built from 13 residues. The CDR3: CSAGTGSSYEQYF. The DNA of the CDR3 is TGCAGCGCCGGGACAGGTAGCTCCTACGAGCAGTACTTC.

The CDR3: CASSSPPQGANAEQYF. The CDR3 DNA reads TGTGCCAGCAGTTCCCCCCCACAGGGTGCCAATGCCGAGCAGTACTTC. The J gene is TRBJ2-7, the V gene TRBV11-2; possible D gene TRBD1, 6 bases. CDR3 length: 16 residues. Germline-derived CDR1 and CDR2 are SGHAT and FQNNGV. V dropped 6 bases and J dropped 6 bases, with 24 bases sitting between them.

CDR3 sequence reads: CASSPPVGGATYNEQFF. The CDR3 DNA follows: TGTGCCAGCTCACCACCGGTAGGGGGTGCTACCTACAATGAGCAGTTCTTC. The chain carries TRBV18 and TRBJ2-1; tentative D call: TRBD1 (6 bases). Trimming stripped 0 bases from V and 2 bases from J, with 14 bases between. The CDR3 has 17 residues. CDR1 KGHSH and CDR2 LQKENI come from the germline V gene.

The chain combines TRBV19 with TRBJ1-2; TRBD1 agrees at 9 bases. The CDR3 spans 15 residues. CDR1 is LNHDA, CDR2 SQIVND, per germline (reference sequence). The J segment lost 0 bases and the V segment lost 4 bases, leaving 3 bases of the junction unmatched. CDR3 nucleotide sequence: TGTGCCAGTAGTAAGGGACAGGGCGCTAACTATGGCTACACCTTC. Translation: CASSKGQGANYGYTF.

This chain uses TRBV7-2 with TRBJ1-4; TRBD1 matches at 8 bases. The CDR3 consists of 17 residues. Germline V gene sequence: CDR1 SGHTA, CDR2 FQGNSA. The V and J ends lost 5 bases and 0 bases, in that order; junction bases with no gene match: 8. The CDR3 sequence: CASSAGQGVATNEKLFF. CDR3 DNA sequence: TGTGCCAGCAGCGCCGGACAGGGAGTTGCAACTAATGAAAAACTGTTTTTT.

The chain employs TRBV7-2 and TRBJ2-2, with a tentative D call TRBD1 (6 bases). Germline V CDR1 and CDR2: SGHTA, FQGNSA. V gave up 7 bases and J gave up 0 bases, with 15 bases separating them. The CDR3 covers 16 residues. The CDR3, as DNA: TGTGCCAGCACCCCCACCGGGACAACGAACACCGGGGAGCTGTTTTTT. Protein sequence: CASTPTGTTNTGELFF.

The CDR3: CASSPSGGTAQEQYF. The CDR3 nucleotides read TGTGCCAGCAGCCCCAGCGGGGGGACTGCACAGGAGCAGTACTTC. This chain links TRBV28 with TRBJ2-7; 9 bases align to TRBD2. Germline assignment: CDR1 MDHEN and CDR2 SYDVKM. The J segment lost 7 bases and the V segment lost 6 bases, leaving 13 bases of the junction unmatched. The CDR3 length is 15 residues.

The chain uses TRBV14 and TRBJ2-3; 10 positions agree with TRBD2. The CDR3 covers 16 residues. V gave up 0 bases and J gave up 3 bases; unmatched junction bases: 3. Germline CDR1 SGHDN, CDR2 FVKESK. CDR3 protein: CASSQERGLATDTQYF. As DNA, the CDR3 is TGTGCCAGCAGCCAAGAACGGGGACTAGCGACAGATACGCAGTATTTT.

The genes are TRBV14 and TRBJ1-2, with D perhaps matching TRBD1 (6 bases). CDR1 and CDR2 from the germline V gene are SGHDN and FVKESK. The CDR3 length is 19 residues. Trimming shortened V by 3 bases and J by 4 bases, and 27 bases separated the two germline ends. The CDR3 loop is CASSQQKGGGGRTIYGYTF. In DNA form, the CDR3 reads TGTGCCAGCAGCCAGCAAAAGGGTGGGGGCGGCAGGACGATCTATGGCTACACCTTC.

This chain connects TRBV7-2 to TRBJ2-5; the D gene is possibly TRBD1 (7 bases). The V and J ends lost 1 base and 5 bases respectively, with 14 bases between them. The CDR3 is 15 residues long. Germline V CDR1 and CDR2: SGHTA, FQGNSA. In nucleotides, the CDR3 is TGTGCCAGCAGCTTAGGGACAGGACTACTGGAGACCCAGTACTTC. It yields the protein CASSLGTGLLETQYF.

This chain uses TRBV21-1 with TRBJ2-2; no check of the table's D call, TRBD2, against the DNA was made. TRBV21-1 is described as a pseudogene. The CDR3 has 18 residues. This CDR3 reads CASSKTASGGAGVGELFF. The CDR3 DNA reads TGTGCCAGCAGCAAAACGGCTAGCGGGGGGGCAGGTGTCGGGGAGCTGTTTTTT.

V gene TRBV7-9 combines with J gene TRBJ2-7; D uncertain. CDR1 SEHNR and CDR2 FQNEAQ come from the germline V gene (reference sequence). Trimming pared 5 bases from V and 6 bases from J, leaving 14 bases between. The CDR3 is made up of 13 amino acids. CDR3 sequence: CASSVPPVGEQYF. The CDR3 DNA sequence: TGTGCCAGCAGCGTCCCCCCGGTTGGCGAGCAGTACTTC.

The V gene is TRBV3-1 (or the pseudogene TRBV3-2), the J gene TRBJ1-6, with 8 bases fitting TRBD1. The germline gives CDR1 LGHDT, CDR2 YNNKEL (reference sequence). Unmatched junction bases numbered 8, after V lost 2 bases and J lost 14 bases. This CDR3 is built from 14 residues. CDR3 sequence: CASSQSTGVGTLHF. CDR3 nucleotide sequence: TGTGCCAGCAGCCAATCGACAGGGGTAGGAACCCTCCACTTT.

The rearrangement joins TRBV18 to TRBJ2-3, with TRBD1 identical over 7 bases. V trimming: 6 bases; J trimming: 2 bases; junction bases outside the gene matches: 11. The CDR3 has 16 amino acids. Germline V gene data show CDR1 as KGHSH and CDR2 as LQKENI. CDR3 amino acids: CASSRQGNPFTDTQYF. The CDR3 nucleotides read TGTGCCAGCTCCAGACAGGGAAATCCATTCACAGATACGCAGTATTTT.

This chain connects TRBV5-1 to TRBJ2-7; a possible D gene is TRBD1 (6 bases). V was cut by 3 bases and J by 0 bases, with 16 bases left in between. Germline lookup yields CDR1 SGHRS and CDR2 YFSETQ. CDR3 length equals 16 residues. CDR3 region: CASSSGHGQSSYEQYF. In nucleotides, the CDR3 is TGCGCCAGCAGCTCGGGACATGGACAGTCCTCCTACGAGCAGTACTTC. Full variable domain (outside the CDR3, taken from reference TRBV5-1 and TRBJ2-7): KAGVTQTPRYLIKTRGQQVTLSCSPISGHRSVSWYQQTPGQGLQFLFEYFSETQRNKGNFPGRFSGRQFSNSRSEMNVSTLELGDSALYLCASSSGHGQSSYEQYFGPGTRLTVT.

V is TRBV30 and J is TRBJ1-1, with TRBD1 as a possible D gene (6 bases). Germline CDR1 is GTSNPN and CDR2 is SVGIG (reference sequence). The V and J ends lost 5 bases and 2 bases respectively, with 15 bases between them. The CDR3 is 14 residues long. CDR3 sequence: CAWGKTGINTEAFF. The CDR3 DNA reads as TGTGCCTGGGGAAAAACAGGGATTAACACTGAAGCTTTCTTT.

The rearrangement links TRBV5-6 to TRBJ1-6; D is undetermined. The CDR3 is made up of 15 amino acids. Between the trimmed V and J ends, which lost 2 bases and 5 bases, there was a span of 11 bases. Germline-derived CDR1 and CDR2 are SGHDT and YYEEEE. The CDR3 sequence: CASSLIWSDNSPLHF. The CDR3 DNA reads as TGTGCCAGCAGCTTAATTTGGTCGGATAATTCACCCCTCCACTTT.

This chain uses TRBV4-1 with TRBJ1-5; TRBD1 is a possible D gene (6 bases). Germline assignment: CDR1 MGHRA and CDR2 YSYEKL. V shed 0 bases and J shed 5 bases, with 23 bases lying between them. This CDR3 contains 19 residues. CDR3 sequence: CASSQEGTGLTEKDQPQHF. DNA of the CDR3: TGCGCCAGCAGCCAAGAGGGAACAGGGCTTACGGAGAAGGATCAGCCCCAGCATTTT.